These 9 T cell receptor beta chains share one sample of origin, sequenced in a study of T cell clonality in common variable immunodeficiency. Study-wide findings and caveats: Reportedly, TCR beta sequences from common variable immunodeficiency showed fewer deletions and N-nucleotide insertions.

The table came from immunoSEQ multiplex PCR; TCRdb's copy has only in-frame clones and leaves some out. The repertoire consists of about 33,000 clones, none detected only once. These receptors lack a known antigen. Material for sequencing was peripheral blood mononuclear cells. The receptors stem from a human donor with common variable immunodeficiency.

This clone was seen at least ten times. The CDR3 is cut off 3 residues early in the read; its end comes from the germline J gene. The V gene is TRBV20-1, the J gene TRBJ1-1, with TRBD1 identical over 10 bases. Germline V gives CDR1 DFQATT, CDR2 SNEGSKA (reference sequence). This CDR3 region has 15 residues. V gave up 6 bases and J gave up 0 bases; unmatched junction bases: 7. The CDR3 DNA, read in part, is TGCAGTGCGGGGGACAGGGGTACGATGAACACTGAA. Residues: CSAGDRGTMNTE. The entire CDR3 sequence reads CSAGDRGTMNTEAFF.

In this sample, this clone turned up many times. The CDR3 end lies 3 residues beyond the end of the read and is filled in from the germline J gene. The rearrangement uses TRBV18 and TRBJ2-7, with 8 bases lining up with TRBD1. Germline CDR1 and CDR2: KGHSH and LQKENI. V lost 6 bases to trimming and J lost 3 bases; unmatched junction nucleotides: 10. This CDR3 contains 15 residues. CDR3 region: CASSEGTGGNYEQYF. CDR3 DNA (partial): TGTGCCAGCTCGGAGGGGACAGGCGGCAACTACGAG. The entire variable domain, with the rest obtained from reference TRBV18 and TRBJ2-7, is as follows: NAGVMQNPRHLVRRRGQEARLRCSPMKGHSHVYWYRQLPEEGLKFMVYLQKENIIDESGMPKERFSAEFPKEGPSILRIQQVVRGDSAAYFCASSEGTGGNYEQYFGPGTRLTVT.

On this clone itself: The sequenced fragment ends 3 residues before the CDR3 boundary, so the rest is inferred from the germline J gene. The chain combines TRBV30 with TRBJ1-6; possibly TRBD1 for D (6 bases). V was trimmed by 3 bases and J by 4 bases, leaving 13 bases between them. The CDR3 loop spans 15 amino acids. In germline, CDR1 is GTSNPN, CDR2 SVGIG (reference sequence). CDR3 DNA (partial): TGTGCCTGGAGCGACAGGTTGAGGTATAATTCACCC. Protein: CAWSDRLRYNSP. The whole CDR3 protein reads CAWSDRLRYNSPLHF.

With respect to this clone: Read sequence stops 3 residues before the CDR3 end, and the germline J gene provides the missing end. The chain uses TRBV19 and TRBJ1-2; D uncertain. The germline V and J ends were trimmed by 5 bases and 4 bases, with 11 bases remaining between them. CDR1 is LNHDA, CDR2 SQIVND, per germline (reference sequence). The CDR3 sequence is 13 residues long. CDR3 residues: CASSLSGIYGYTF. The CDR3 bases that were read are TGTGCCAGTAGTCTCTCGGGGATCTATGGC.

Comment on this clone: Read data end 3 residues before the CDR3 end; the end is taken from the germline J gene. This chain joins TRBV20-1 and TRBJ2-5; unclear D gene. The CDR3 loop spans 15 amino acids. Trimming took off 1 base at V and 0 bases at J, with 12 bases between the two ends. The germline gives CDR1 DFQATT, CDR2 SNEGSKA (reference sequence). Here the CDR3 reads CSARGPAVDQETQYF. Incomplete CDR3 DNA: TGCAGTGCTAGAGGCCCCGCGGTGGACCAAGAGACC.

Comment on this clone: The read comes to an end 3 residues before the CDR3 does, leaving the germline J gene to fill in the end. The chain carries TRBV29-1 and TRBJ2-7; D is unclear. V shed 4 bases and J shed 1 base, with 14 bases lying between them. This CDR3 comprises 14 residues. Germline V gives CDR1 SQVTM, CDR2 ANQGSEA. CDR3 region: CSVGVFTTSYEQYF. The CDR3 bases that were read are TGCAGCGTTGGGGTTTTTACGACTTCCTACGAG.

This clone has at least ten counts. This chain's CDR3 is CASSAIIKETQYF. Incomplete CDR3 DNA: TGTGCCAGCAGTGCTATTATAAAAGAGACC. V gene TRBV2 combines with J gene TRBJ2-5, with unresolved D. The DNA ends 3 residues before the CDR3 does, and the rest of the CDR3 is filled in from the germline J gene. The CDR3 runs to 13 residues. Trimming shortened V by 4 bases and J by 3 bases, and 9 bases separated the two germline ends. Germline-derived CDR1 and CDR2 are SNHLY and FYNNEI.

This clone was counted at least ten times. The DNA ends 3 residues before the CDR3 does, and the rest of the CDR3 is filled in from the germline J gene. The J gene is TRBJ1-1, the V gene TRBV9; TRBD1 aligns across 10 bases. Germline V lookup: CDR1 SGDLS, CDR2 YYNGEE. The CDR3 is 17 residues long. V dropped 3 bases and J dropped 0; count of bases not matched to a gene: 8. The CDR3 sequence: CASSAIPGQGMNTEAFF. CDR3 DNA, as far as it was read: TGTGCCAGCAGCGCCATCCCGGGACAGGGGATGAACACTGAA. Full variable domain (remainder filled in from reference TRBV9 and TRBJ1-1): DSGVTQTPKHLITATGQRVTLRCSPRSGDLSVYWYQQSLDQGLQFLIQYYNGEERAKGNILERFSAQQFPDLHSELNLSSLELGDSALYFCASSAIPGQGMNTEAFFGQGTRLTVV.

Points on this clone: The read terminates 3 residues ahead of where the CDR3 ends, so the germline J gene completes it. The chain joins TRBV7-3 to TRBJ2-5; 8 bases align to TRBD2. CDR1 is SGHTA, CDR2 FQGTGA, per germline. V was pared by 3 bases and J by 4 bases, with 4 bases of the junction left unmatched. There are 14 residues in the CDR3. Partial CDR3 DNA: TGTGCCAGCAGCTTCGGACTAGCTAGAGAGACC. This gives the protein CASSFGLARET. The CDR3 in its entirety is CASSFGLARETQYF.